The T cell receptor (beta chain) described here comes from a study of T cells in Graves' hyperthyroidism and ophthalmopathy. Among ophthalmopathy patients, the Clinical Activity Score reached at least 3, the NOSPECS grade reached at least 4, and duration remained under 3 months. The germline V gene has CDR1 SGHVS and CDR2 FQNEAQ. V was cut by 0 bases and J by 0 bases, with 10 bases left in between. The CDR3 covers 16 residues. Ten or more counts support this clonotype. Amplified regions were TCR beta CDR3 sequences from RNA transcripts. With the HTBI primer set, the TCR CDR3 went through a first round of RT-PCR. TCRdb re-called the multiplex PCR reads with MiXCR, one entry per CDR3 protein. The table records hundreds of thousands of distinct CDR3 sequences, about 15% of them present only once.

The receptor's source is a man aged 18 to 30 with Graves' ophthalmopathy. The sequencing sample was made of blood. The chain carries TRBV7-8 and TRBJ2-3, with a tentative D call TRBD1 (6 bases). CDR3: CASSLAEQGSTDTQYF. The CDR3 DNA is TGTGCCAGCAGCTTAGCGGAACAGGGCAGCACAGATACGCAGTATTTT.